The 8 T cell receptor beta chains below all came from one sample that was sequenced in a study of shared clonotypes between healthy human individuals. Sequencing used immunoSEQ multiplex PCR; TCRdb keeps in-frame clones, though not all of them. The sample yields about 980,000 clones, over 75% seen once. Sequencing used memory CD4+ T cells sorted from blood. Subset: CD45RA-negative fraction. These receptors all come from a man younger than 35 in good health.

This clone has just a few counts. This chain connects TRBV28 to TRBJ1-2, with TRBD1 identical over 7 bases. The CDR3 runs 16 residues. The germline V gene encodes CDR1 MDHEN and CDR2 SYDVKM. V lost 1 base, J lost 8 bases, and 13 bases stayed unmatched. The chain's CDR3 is CASSLYNPGQVVGYTF. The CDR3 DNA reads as TGTGCCAGCAGTTTATACAACCCCGGACAGGTAGTCGGCTACACCTTC.

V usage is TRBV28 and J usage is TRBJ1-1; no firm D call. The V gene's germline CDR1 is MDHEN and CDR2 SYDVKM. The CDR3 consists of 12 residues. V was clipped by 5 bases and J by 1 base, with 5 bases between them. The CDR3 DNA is TGTGCCAGCAGTATCCCGAACACTGAAGCTTTCTTT. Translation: CASSIPNTEAFF.

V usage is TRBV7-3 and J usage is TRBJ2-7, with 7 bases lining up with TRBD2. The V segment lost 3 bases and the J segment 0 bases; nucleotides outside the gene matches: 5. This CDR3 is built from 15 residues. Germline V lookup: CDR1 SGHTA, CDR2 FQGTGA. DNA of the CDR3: TGTGCCAGCAGCTTTAGTGGCGGGAGCTCCTACGAGCAGTACTTC. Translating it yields CASSFSGGSSYEQYF.

The CDR3 sequence is CASSDYVGSEAFF. The CDR3 coding sequence is TGCGCCAGCAGTGACTATGTGGGATCTGAAGCTTTCTTT. The J gene is TRBJ1-1, the V gene TRBV10-1; no definite D call. The V gene lost 3 bases and the J gene lost 6 bases, with 11 bases spanning the gap. Germline CDR1 and CDR2: WNHNN and SYGVQD (reference sequence). The CDR3 length is 13 residues.

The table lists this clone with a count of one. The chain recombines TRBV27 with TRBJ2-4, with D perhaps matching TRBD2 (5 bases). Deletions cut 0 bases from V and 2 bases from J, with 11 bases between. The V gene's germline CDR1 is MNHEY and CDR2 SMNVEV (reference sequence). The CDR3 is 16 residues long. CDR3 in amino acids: CASSLSPSGTKNIQYF. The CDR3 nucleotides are TGTGCCAGCAGTTTATCCCCCTCGGGGACCAAAAACATTCAGTACTTC.

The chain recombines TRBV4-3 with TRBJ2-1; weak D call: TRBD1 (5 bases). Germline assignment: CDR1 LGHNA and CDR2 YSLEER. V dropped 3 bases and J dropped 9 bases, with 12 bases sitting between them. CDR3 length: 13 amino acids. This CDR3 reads CASSQGLFGEQFF. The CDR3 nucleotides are TGCGCCAGCAGCCAGGGGCTATTCGGTGAGCAGTTCTTC.

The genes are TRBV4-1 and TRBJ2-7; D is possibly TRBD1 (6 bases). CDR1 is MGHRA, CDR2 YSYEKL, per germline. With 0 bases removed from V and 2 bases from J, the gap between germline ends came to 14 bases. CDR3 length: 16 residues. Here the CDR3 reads CASSQEVTGSTYEQYF. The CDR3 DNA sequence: TGCGCCAGCAGCCAAGAGGTTACAGGGTCTACCTACGAGCAGTACTTC.

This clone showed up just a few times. CDR3: CASSETVGTQYF. For the CDR3, the DNA is TGTGCCAGCAGTGAAACAGTGGGGACCCAGTACTTC. The rearrangement uses TRBV28 and TRBJ2-5; no definite D call. Germline V gene sequence: CDR1 MDHEN, CDR2 SYDVKM. V gave up 5 bases and J gave up 7 bases, with 11 bases separating them. This CDR3 contains 12 residues.